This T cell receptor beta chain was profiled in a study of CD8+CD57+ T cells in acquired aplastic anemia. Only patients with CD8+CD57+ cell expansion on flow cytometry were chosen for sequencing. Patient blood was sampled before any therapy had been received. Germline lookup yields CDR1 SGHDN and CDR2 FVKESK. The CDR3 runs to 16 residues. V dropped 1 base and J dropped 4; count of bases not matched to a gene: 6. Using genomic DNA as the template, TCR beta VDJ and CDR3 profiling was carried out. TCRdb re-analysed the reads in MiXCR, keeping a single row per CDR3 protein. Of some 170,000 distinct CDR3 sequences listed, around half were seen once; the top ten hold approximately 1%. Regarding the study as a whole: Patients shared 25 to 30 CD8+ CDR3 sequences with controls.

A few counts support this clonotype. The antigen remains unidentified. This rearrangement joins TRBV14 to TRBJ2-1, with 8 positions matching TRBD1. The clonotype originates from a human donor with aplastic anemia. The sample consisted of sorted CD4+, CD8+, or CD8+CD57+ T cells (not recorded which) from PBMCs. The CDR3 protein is CASSQAGTGVYNEQFF. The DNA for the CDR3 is TGTGCCAGCAGCCAAGCCGGGACAGGAGTTTACAATGAGCAGTTCTTC. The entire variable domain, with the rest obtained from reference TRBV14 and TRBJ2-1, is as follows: EAGVTQFPSHSVIEKGQTVTLRCDPISGHDNLYWYRRVMGKEIKFLLHFVKESKQDESGMPNNRFLAERTGGTYSTLKVQPAELEDSGVYFCASSQAGTGVYNEQFFGPGTRLTVL.